Below are 29 T cell receptor beta chains sequenced from a single sample in a study of human versus mouse CDR3 diversity and MHC coevolution (dated by TCRdb to 2015 to 2018). Library preparation employed the immunoSEQ multiplex PCR assay. Drawn from immuneACCESS, this table holds only the in-frame rearrangements with V and J called that TCRdb kept. Clones are partly lost; checked studies trace under half to an unresolved V gene and leave the rest unexplained. The sample has 86,000 or so clones on record, 80% to 95% of them singletons. Together, the top ten hold more than 1.1% of the sample. The sequenced material came from naive CD4+ T cells from blood. The sample's cell subset or site label is to be understood as: CD45RO-negative CD62L-positive naive CD4 T cells. The receptors come from a person aged 25 to 75 in good health.

This chain links TRBV2 with TRBJ2-7, with a tentative D call TRBD2 (7 bases). The CDR3 spans 15 residues. Germline values: CDR1 SNHLY, CDR2 FYNNEI. The ends were cut back, 11 bases at V and 2 bases at J, with 22 bases in the middle. Written as DNA, the CDR3 is TGTGCCGAAGGTCAAGGGGGGGGGCCTACCTACGAGCAGTACTTC. Its protein product is CAEGQGGGPTYEQYF.

The chain joins TRBV2 to TRBJ2-5; D might be TRBD1 (7 bases). Trimming cost V 7 bases and J 7 bases, with 19 bases left between them. Per the germline V gene, CDR1 is SNHLY and CDR2 is FYNNEI. The CDR3 runs 14 residues. The CDR3 sequence is CASTERRGLRTQYF. Written as DNA, the CDR3 is TGTGCCAGCACCGAAAGGAGGGGGCTGAGGACCCAGTACTTC. The complete variable domain, with remaining parts taken from reference TRBV2 and TRBJ2-5, reads EPEVTQTPSHQVTQMGQEVILRCVPISNHLYFYWYRQILGQKVEFLVSFYNNEISEKSEIFDDQFSVERPDGSNFTLKIRSTKLEDSAMYFCASTERRGLRTQYFGPGTRLLVL.

The genes are TRBV28 and TRBJ2-2, with 8 bases matching TRBD2. CDR1 is MDHEN, CDR2 SYDVKM, per germline. CDR3 length: 14 residues. V shed 4 bases, J shed 8 bases, and the junction held 6 bases outside the gene matches. In DNA, the CDR3 is TGTGCCAGCAGTTCCCCCGGGAGGGGAGGGGAGCTGTTTTTT. Protein: CASSSPGRGGELFF.

The chain employs TRBV4-2 and TRBJ1-6; the match to TRBD1 covers 7 bases. The ends lost 3 bases at V and 7 bases at J; junction bases unmatched: 9. CDR1 and CDR2 from the germline V gene are LGHNA and YNFKEQ. The CDR3 extends over 16 amino acids. The CDR3 here is CASSQGQDRDNSPLHF. In DNA form, the CDR3 reads TGTGCCAGCAGCCAGGGACAAGACAGGGACAATTCACCCCTCCACTTT.

This clone appeared a single time. CDR3 in DNA: TGTGCCAGCAGCGTTGCCGGGACAGGGAGCTCCTACGAGCAGTACTTC. Protein product: CASSVAGTGSSYEQYF. V usage is TRBV7-3 and J usage is TRBJ2-7; 9 bases agree with TRBD1. Germline assignment: CDR1 SGHTA and CDR2 FQGTGA. The junction had 8 bases not matched to a gene; V was cut back by 5 bases and J by 0 bases. The CDR3 consists of 16 residues.

The rearrangement links TRBV6-6 to TRBJ2-7; 9 bases agree with TRBD1. V dropped 4 bases and J dropped 5; count of bases not matched to a gene: 6. Germline CDR1 MNHNY, CDR2 SVGAGI (reference sequence). The CDR3 spans 14 residues. The CDR3 nucleotides read TGTGCCAGCAGTTTCAACAGGGGGCTCCACGAGCAGTACTTC. This encodes CASSFNRGLHEQYF.

The J gene is TRBJ1-1, the V gene TRBV6-1; a possible D gene is TRBD1 (5 bases). The CDR3 covers 16 residues. V lost 4 bases and J lost 4, with 19 bases in between. Germline lookup yields CDR1 MNHNS and CDR2 SASEGT. The CDR3 region has the DNA TGTGCCAGCAGTGTTGCCGGGACTCTCATGGGCACTGAAGCTTTCTTT. It encodes CASSVAGTLMGTEAFF.

This chain uses TRBV7-8 with TRBJ2-1; 10 nucleotides align to TRBD2. Losses at the gene ends were 6 bases for V and 10 bases for J; bases not matched to a gene: 6. CDR1 is SGHVS, CDR2 FQNEAQ, per germline. The length of the CDR3 is 13 residues. CDR3 sequence: CASRGGSGREQFF. CDR3 nucleotides: TGTGCCAGCAGAGGTGGTAGCGGGAGGGAGCAGTTCTTC.

The CDR3 nucleotides are TGTGCCAGTAGTATAGGAATGACTAGACCCACTGAAGCTTTCTTT. Translated, it gives CASSIGMTRPTEAFF. The genes are TRBV19 and TRBJ1-1; D not certain. CDR1 and CDR2 (germline): LNHDA, SQIVND (reference sequence). V lost 1 base and J lost 4, with 13 bases in between. The CDR3 extends over 15 amino acids. Based on the CDR3 plus reference TRBV19 and TRBJ1-1, the full variable domain is DGGITQSPKYLFRKEGQNVTLSCEQNLNHDAMYWYRQDPGQGLRLIYYSQIVNDFQKGDIAEGYSVSREKKESFPLTVTSAQKNPTAFYLCASSIGMTRPTEAFFGQGTRLTVV.

The J gene is TRBJ2-1, the V gene TRBV27, with 7 bases aligning to TRBD2. The V gene's germline CDR1 is MNHEY and CDR2 SMNVEV (reference sequence). This CDR3 has 15 residues. V lost 3 bases and J lost 1; bases outside the gene matches: 3. CDR3 amino acids: CASSFERGSYNEQFF. CDR3 coding DNA: TGTGCCAGCAGTTTTGAGCGGGGTTCCTACAATGAGCAGTTCTTC.

This chain uses TRBV10-3 with TRBJ1-2; TRBD1 agrees at 9 bases. This CDR3 comprises 12 residues. V lost 11 bases to trimming and J lost 4 bases; unmatched junction nucleotides: 5. CDR1 and CDR2 (germline): ENHRY, SYGVKD. The CDR3 spells CAATGGSYGYTF. CDR3 DNA sequence: TGTGCCGCGACAGGGGGGAGCTATGGCTACACCTTC.

This clone appeared a few times. The rearrangement uses TRBV7-6 and TRBJ2-1, with TRBD2 matching over 12 bases. Trimming removed 2 bases from V and 8 bases from J; junction bases left unmatched: 4. Germline CDR1 is SGHVS and CDR2 is FNYEAQ. The length of the CDR3 is 15 residues. CDR3 nucleotides: TGTGCCAGCAGCTTACCTAGCGGGGGGGCCTATGAGCAGTTCTTC. Amino acids: CASSLPSGGAYEQFF.

The genes are TRBV30 and TRBJ2-5; the match to TRBD2 covers 11 bases. Germline V gives CDR1 GTSNPN, CDR2 SVGIG (reference sequence). After removal of 2 bases from V and 5 bases from J, the junction contained 10 bases not matched to a gene. The CDR3 is made up of 16 amino acids. Written as DNA, the CDR3 is TGTGCCTGGAGTCTTTCGACTAGCGGGATTGGGGAGACCCAGTACTTC. It is translated as CAWSLSTSGIGETQYF. Variable domain in full (rest from reference TRBV30 and TRBJ2-5): SQTIHQWPATLVQPVGSPLSLECTVEGTSNPNLYWYRQAAGRGLQLLFYSVGIGQISSEVPQNLSASRPQDRQFILSSKKLLLSDSGFYLCAWSLSTSGIGETQYFGPGTRLLVL.

This chain joins TRBV19 and TRBJ1-5, with D possibly matching TRBD1 (6 bases). Trimming pared 1 base from V and 6 bases from J, leaving 10 bases between. Germline V gene lookup returns CDR1 LNHDA and CDR2 SQIVND (reference sequence). CDR3 size: 14 residues. The CDR3 nucleotides are TGTGCCAGTAGTATAGCAGGGGCAAGTCAGCCCCAGCATTTT. This sequence encodes CASSIAGASQPQHF.

The CDR3 here is CASSLRVLYGYTF. In DNA form, the CDR3 reads TGTGCCAGCAGCCTCCGCGTTTTATATGGCTACACCTTC. V gene TRBV5-5 combines with J gene TRBJ1-2; D ambiguous. CDR3 size: 13 residues. Looked up from germline, CDR1 is SGHKS and CDR2 is YYEKEE (reference sequence). V was trimmed by 4 bases and J by 5 bases, leaving 12 bases between them.

The V and J genes are TRBV19 and TRBJ1-2; 7 bases fit TRBD1. This CDR3 spans 15 amino acids. V was clipped by 8 bases and J by 4 bases; unmatched bases: 13. In germline, CDR1 is LNHDA, CDR2 SQIVND (reference sequence). CDR3: CASWDSPGPGYGYTF. CDR3 in DNA: TGTGCCAGTTGGGACAGCCCAGGGCCCGGCTATGGCTACACCTTC.

The chain couples TRBV9 to TRBJ1-2; 9 nucleotides match TRBD1. The CDR3 length is 14 residues. With V trimmed by 7 bases and J by 6 bases, 10 bases remained unmatched. From germline, CDR1 is SGDLS and CDR2 YYNGEE. The CDR3 nucleotides are TGTGCCAGCGGACGGACAGGGGAGAGGGATGGCTACACCTTC. Encoded protein: CASGRTGERDGYTF.

The chain links TRBV7-3 to TRBJ2-3, with TRBD2 identical over 11 bases. The CDR3 loop spans 17 amino acids. Germline V gene sequence: CDR1 SGHTA, CDR2 FQGTGA. V lost 5 bases and J lost 1; bases outside the gene matches: 8. CDR3 residues: CASSPRLAGSGTDTQYF. The CDR3 DNA is TGTGCCAGCAGCCCAAGACTAGCGGGGAGCGGCACAGATACGCAGTATTTT.

The chain combines TRBV25-1 with TRBJ1-2; 10 bases are shared with TRBD1. The ends lost 8 bases at V and 6 bases at J; junction bases unmatched: 3. The germline gives CDR1 MGHDK, CDR2 SYGVNS. The CDR3 is 12 amino acids. The CDR3 sequence: CASWGQGNGYTF. CDR3 bases: TGTGCCAGCTGGGGACAGGGGAATGGCTACACCTTC.

The chain's CDR3 is CASSLGTATDTQYF. The CDR3, as DNA: TGCGCCAGCAGCTTGGGGACAGCCACAGATACGCAGTATTTT. V gene TRBV5-1 combines with J gene TRBJ2-3, with D possibly matching TRBD1 (6 bases). The germline V gene encodes CDR1 SGHRS and CDR2 YFSETQ. Trimming pared 0 bases from V and 2 bases from J, leaving 7 bases between. CDR3 length: 14 residues. The variable domain in full, with the rest retrieved from reference TRBV5-1 and TRBJ2-3, is KAGVTQTPRYLIKTRGQQVTLSCSPISGHRSVSWYQQTPGQGLQFLFEYFSETQRNKGNFPGRFSGRQFSNSRSEMNVSTLELGDSALYLCASSLGTATDTQYFGPGTRLTVL.

This clone was found once. The chain combines TRBV4-3 with TRBJ1-2, with D uncertain. This CDR3 is 13 amino acids long. V shed 4 bases and J shed 1 base, with 7 bases lying between them. The germline V gene encodes CDR1 LGHNA and CDR2 YSLEER. The CDR3 DNA reads TGCGCCAGCAGCCCAGACCGTAACTATGGCTACACCTTC. Its protein is CASSPDRNYGYTF.

This chain uses TRBV7-2 with TRBJ1-5, with 7 bases matching TRBD1. The junction had 9 bases not matched to a gene; V was cut back by 3 bases and J by 4 bases. Germline CDR1 SGHTA, CDR2 FQGNSA. The CDR3 runs to 16 residues. Here the CDR3 DNA reads TGTGCCAGCAGCTTTAGGGGGCGCGGGGCAAATCAGCCCCAGCATTTT. It translates to CASSFRGRGANQPQHF.

The chain has TRBV30 and TRBJ2-5; 16 bases map to TRBD2. V lost 3 bases and J lost 5; bases outside the gene matches: 6. The CDR3 sequence is 16 residues long. Germline V gene data show CDR1 as GTSNPN and CDR2 as SVGIG (reference sequence). CDR3 DNA: TGTGCCTGGAGAGGGACTAGCGGGGGGGGCTGGGAGACCCAGTACTTC. It is translated as CAWRGTSGGGWETQYF.

This chain uses TRBV7-9 with TRBJ1-5; D might be TRBD1 (5 bases). Germline CDR1 is SEHNR and CDR2 is FQNEAQ (reference sequence). The CDR3 is 16 residues long. V was pared by 5 bases and J by 2 bases, with 16 bases between. CDR3 sequence: CASSPSGGGGNQPQHF. The CDR3 DNA follows: TGTGCCAGCAGCCCCTCGGGGGGAGGTGGCAATCAGCCCCAGCATTTT.

The chain uses TRBV28 and TRBJ2-5; D is ambiguous. Germline assignment: CDR1 MDHEN and CDR2 SYDVKM. Trimming removed 1 base from V and 2 bases from J, with 11 bases in between. The CDR3 is 15 residues long. CDR3: CASSLFRVLQETQYF. In DNA, the CDR3 is TGTGCCAGCAGTTTATTCCGGGTATTACAAGAGACCCAGTACTTC. The full variable domain, with the rest looked up from reference TRBV28 and TRBJ2-5, is DVKVTQSSRYLVKRTGEKVFLECVQDMDHENMFWYRQDPGLGLRLIYFSYDVKMKEKGDIPEGYSVSREKKERFSLILESASTNQTSMYLCASSLFRVLQETQYFGPGTRLLVL.

This clone showed up just a few times. The chain combines TRBV5-1 with TRBJ2-1; TRBD1 matches at 9 bases. With 0 bases clipped from V and 8 bases from J, the junction kept 6 bases outside the gene matches. The CDR3 runs to 15 residues. CDR1 is SGHRS, CDR2 YFSETQ, per germline. The DNA for the CDR3 is TGCGCCAGCAGCTTGGCGGGACAGGGTCCGGATGAGCAGTTCTTC. This codes for CASSLAGQGPDEQFF. The full variable domain, in which reference TRBV5-1 and TRBJ2-1 provide the parts outside the CDR3, is KAGVTQTPRYLIKTRGQQVTLSCSPISGHRSVSWYQQTPGQGLQFLFEYFSETQRNKGNFPGRFSGRQFSNSRSEMNVSTLELGDSALYLCASSLAGQGPDEQFFGPGTRLTVL.

V usage is TRBV9 and J usage is TRBJ1-6; TRBD1 might be the D (5 bases). The CDR3 consists of 17 residues. Trimming cost V 4 bases and J 0 bases, with 14 bases left between them. Germline V gene sequence: CDR1 SGDLS, CDR2 YYNGEE. The CDR3 DNA follows: TGTGCCAGCAGCACCCAGGACACGAGCTCCTATAATTCACCCCTCCACTTT. This gives the protein CASSTQDTSSYNSPLHF.

Here the CDR3 reads CASSLTPIDYGYTF. CDR3 sequence (DNA): TGTGCCAGCAGCTTGACACCGATAGACTATGGCTACACCTTC. The chain carries TRBV7-2 and TRBJ1-2; unclear D gene. The CDR3 loop spans 14 amino acids. V was shortened by 3 bases and J by 3 bases, with 11 bases between the two germline ends. Germline values: CDR1 SGHTA, CDR2 FQGNSA.

The rearrangement uses TRBV19 and TRBJ1-2, with D maybe TRBD1 (5 bases). The CDR3 is 14 amino acids. V was shortened by 6 bases and J by 4 bases, with 15 bases between the two germline ends. From germline, CDR1 is LNHDA and CDR2 SQIVND (reference sequence). In DNA, the CDR3 is TGTGCCAGTAGCACGGGGGGACCCCTCTATGGCTACACCTTC. Its translation is CASSTGGPLYGYTF. Using reference TRBV19 and TRBJ1-2 for the parts outside the CDR3, the full variable domain is DGGITQSPKYLFRKEGQNVTLSCEQNLNHDAMYWYRQDPGQGLRLIYYSQIVNDFQKGDIAEGYSVSREKKESFPLTVTSAQKNPTAFYLCASSTGGPLYGYTFGSGTRLTVV.